This TCR beta chain derives from a study of regulatory T cells in long-lasting Graves disease. Building the TCR beta libraries relied on iRepertoire HTBI primers, and CDR3 regions underwent Arm-PCR. TCRdb re-called the multiplex PCR reads through MiXCR, storing one row per CDR3 protein. The table records 300,000 to 400,000 distinct CDR3 sequences, over 15% of them present only once. This CDR3 is built from 14 residues. V shed 6 bases, J shed 4 bases, and the junction held 10 bases outside the gene matches. CDR1 and CDR2 from the germline V gene are DFQATT and SNEGSKA (reference sequence). Ten or more counts support this clonotype. Antigen specificity is unknown. General study points: New patients shared 970 or so public clonotypes, and persistent patients shared more, with a few thousand. TRBV28 was favored in persistent disease, as were TRBJ1-2 and TRBJ2-5.

The time point is: newly diagnosed GD, antithyroid drugs for less than 3 months. PBMC RNA was the source of the TCR library. This same sample was also part of a study on T cells in Graves' hyperthyroidism and ophthalmopathy. Per that paper: Appearing also in blood were most of the thyroid clonotypes expanded above 0.001. Ophthalmopathy got predicted by the model a median around six months before its onset.

This TCR came from a man aged 35 to 55 with Graves disease. The V call is TRBV20-1, the J call TRBJ2-3; 7 positions match TRBD2. The starting material was peripheral blood mononuclear cells (PBMCs), obtained at new diagnosis, from a patient treated with antithyroid drugs. The CDR3 DNA follows: TGCAGTGCCCTGGGCCCAGCGGGGTCAGATACGCAGTATTTT. Amino acids: CSALGPAGSDTQYF.